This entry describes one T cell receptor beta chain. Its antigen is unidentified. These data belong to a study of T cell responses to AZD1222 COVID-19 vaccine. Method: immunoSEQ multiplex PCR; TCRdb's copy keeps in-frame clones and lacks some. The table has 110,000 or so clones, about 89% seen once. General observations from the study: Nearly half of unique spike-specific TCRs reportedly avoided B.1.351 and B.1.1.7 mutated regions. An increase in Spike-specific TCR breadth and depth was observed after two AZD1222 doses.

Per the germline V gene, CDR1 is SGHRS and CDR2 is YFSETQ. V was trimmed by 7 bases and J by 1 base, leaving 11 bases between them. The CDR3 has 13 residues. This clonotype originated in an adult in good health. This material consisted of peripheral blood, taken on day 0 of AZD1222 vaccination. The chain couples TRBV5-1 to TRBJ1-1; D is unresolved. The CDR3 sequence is CASGKPPNTEAFF. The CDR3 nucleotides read TGCGCCAGCGGTAAACCCCCGAACACTGAAGCTTTCTTT. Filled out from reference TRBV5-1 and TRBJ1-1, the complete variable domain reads KAGVTQTPRYLIKTRGQQVTLSCSPISGHRSVSWYQQTPGQGLQFLFEYFSETQRNKGNFPGRFSGRQFSNSRSEMNVSTLELGDSALYLCASGKPPNTEAFFGQGTRLTVV.